This entry lists 29 T cell receptor beta chains sequenced from one sample in a study of cytotoxic CD8 clonotypes in ibrutinib-treated CLL. Measured with immunoSEQ multiplex PCR; TCRdb has only the in-frame clones, and not every one. The table lists about 300,000 clones, roughly four fifths of them singletons. Sequencing used PBMCs, obtained at disease progression, from a patient treated with ibrutinib. These receptors all come from a human donor with chronic lymphocytic leukemia.

The V and J genes are TRBV2 and TRBJ1-2, with D unresolved. Germline CDR1 is SNHLY and CDR2 is FYNNEI. The CDR3 covers 11 residues. Deletions cut 8 bases from V and 2 bases from J, with 6 bases between. The CDR3 spells CASALNYGYTF. In nucleotides, the CDR3 is TGTGCCAGCGCCCTGAACTATGGCTACACCTTC. Combining the CDR3 with reference TRBV2 and TRBJ1-2 gives the whole variable domain EPEVTQTPSHQVTQMGQEVILRCVPISNHLYFYWYRQILGQKVEFLVSFYNNEISEKSEIFDDQFSVERPDGSNFTLKIRSTKLEDSAMYFCASALNYGYTFGSGTRLTVV.

This clone has just one count. The genes are TRBV6-5 and TRBJ2-5; TRBD2 aligns across 7 bases. J was trimmed by 5 bases and V by 2 bases; bases with no gene match: 11. Germline-derived CDR1 and CDR2 are MNHEY and SVGAGI. This CDR3 contains 16 residues. The CDR3: CASSYTGTISMETQYF. DNA for the CDR3: TGTGCCAGCAGTTACACCGGGACTATCTCGATGGAGACCCAGTACTTC.

In its sample, this clone was seen once. CDR3 sequence reads: CASSFPGAGSYNEQFF. The CDR3 coding sequence is TGCGCCAGCAGCTTCCCTGGGGCGGGCTCCTACAATGAGCAGTTCTTC. V gene TRBV5-1 combines with J gene TRBJ2-1; D may be TRBD1 or TRBD2 (5 bases each). V gave up 2 bases and J gave up 0 bases, with 12 bases separating them. CDR1 is SGHRS and CDR2 is YFSETQ in the germline V gene. This CDR3 is 16 amino acids long.

This clone has a single count. V is TRBV11-2 and J is TRBJ1-2; 8 nucleotides line up with TRBD1. This CDR3 comprises 14 residues. J was trimmed by 4 bases and V by 1 base; bases with no gene match: 2. Germline V CDR1 and CDR2: SGHAT, FQNNGV. This chain's CDR3 is CASSLGQGIYGYTF. Here the CDR3 DNA reads TGTGCCAGCAGCTTAGGACAGGGGATCTATGGCTACACCTTC. The variable domain in full, completed from reference TRBV11-2 and TRBJ1-2, reads EAGVAQSPRYKIIEKRQSVAFWCNPISGHATLYWYQQILGQGPKLLIQFQNNGVVDDSQLPKDRFSAERLKGVDSTLKIQPAKLEDSAVYLCASSLGQGIYGYTFGSGTRLTVV.

The gene calls are TRBV29-1 and TRBJ2-7; 7 nucleotides match TRBD1. The germline CDR1 and CDR2 sequences are SQVTM and ANQGSEA. Trimming removed 4 bases from V and 6 bases from J; junction bases left unmatched: 12. The CDR3 contains 14 residues. Written as DNA, the CDR3 is TGCAGCGTTGTTTTTAGGGGACAGACCTTCGAGCAGTACTTC. As protein: CSVVFRGQTFEQYF.

The V call is TRBV15, the J call TRBJ1-6, with 9 bases that match TRBD1. V lost 1 base and J lost 6; bases outside the gene matches: 13. The CDR3 loop spans 19 amino acids. The germline V gene encodes CDR1 LNHNV and CDR2 YYDKDF (reference sequence). CDR3 amino acids: CATSRGRDRGFLSNSPLHF. CDR3 in DNA: TGTGCCACCAGCAGAGGACGTGACAGGGGGTTCTTGAGTAATTCACCCCTCCACTTT.

The chain has TRBV9 and TRBJ2-3; the D is unclear. Per the germline V gene, CDR1 is SGDLS and CDR2 is YYNGEE. The CDR3 extends over 14 amino acids. V lost 1 base and J 0 bases, leaving 6 bases between the germline ends. The CDR3: CASSVSGSTDTQYF. The CDR3 DNA reads as TGTGCCAGCAGCGTATCCGGGAGCACAGATACGCAGTATTTT.

The rearrangement links TRBV6-5 to TRBJ2-7, with 7 bases that match TRBD1. CDR3 size: 15 residues. Germline V CDR1 and CDR2: MNHEY, SVGAGI. V lost 6 bases to trimming and J lost 2 bases; unmatched junction nucleotides: 10. CDR3 nucleotide sequence: TGTGCCAGCAGGGGCGACAGGGAGATTCCCTACGAGCAGTACTTC. This sequence encodes CASRGDREIPYEQYF.

This chain links TRBV11-2 with TRBJ2-3; D call uncertain. Germline V gives CDR1 SGHAT, CDR2 FQNNGV. CDR3 length: 14 residues. V was trimmed by 2 bases and J by 9 bases, leaving 15 bases between them. CDR3 loop: CASSLTGGRGTQYF. The CDR3 nucleotides are TGTGCCAGCAGCTTAACGGGCGGCCGCGGCACGCAGTATTTT.

V and J are TRBV12-2 and TRBJ1-5; TRBD1 was called by the table and not checked on the DNA. TRBV12-2 is given as a pseudogene. The CDR3 is made up of 10 amino acids. Written as DNA, the CDR3 is TGTGCAAGTCACAGTCAGCCCCAGCATTTT. Translation gives CASHSQPQHF.

This chain connects TRBV9 to TRBJ2-1; D is possibly TRBD1 or TRBD2 (6 bases each). The CDR3 runs 14 residues. Germline CDR1 is SGDLS and CDR2 is YYNGEE. Trimming removed 0 bases from V and 7 bases from J, with 11 bases in between. CDR3 nucleotides: TGTGCCAGCAGCGTAGCGGGGGCTTGGAATGAGCAGTTCTTC. Translating it yields CASSVAGAWNEQFF.

This clone has a handful of counts. V usage is TRBV15 and J usage is TRBJ1-6; 7 bases are shared with TRBD1. CDR1 and CDR2 from the germline V gene are LNHNV and YYDKDF (reference sequence). J lost 4 bases, V lost 1 base, and 4 bases had no gene match. CDR3 length: 16 amino acids. CDR3 region: CATSRGPGQYNSPLHF. The CDR3 DNA sequence: TGTGCCACCAGCAGAGGTCCGGGACAGTATAATTCACCCCTCCACTTT.

This clone was picked up one time. The chain links TRBV29-1 to TRBJ1-1; no definite D call. This CDR3 has 11 amino acids. Germline V CDR1 and CDR2: SQVTM, ANQGSEA. V shed 5 bases and J shed 0 bases, with 4 bases lying between them. Here the CDR3 DNA reads TGCAGCGTTACAATGAACACTGAAGCTTTCTTT. Its translation is CSVTMNTEAFF.

This chain links TRBV28 with TRBJ1-3, with D uncertain. The CDR3 totals 12 residues. Trimming removed 8 bases from V and 8 bases from J, with 13 bases in between. Germline CDR1 and CDR2: MDHEN and SYDVKM. As DNA, the CDR3 is TGTGCCAGCGGATCTCCCCTAGACACCATATATTTT. Translating it yields CASGSPLDTIYF.

The gene calls are TRBV18 and TRBJ1-3; 12 nucleotides align to TRBD1. There are 19 residues in the CDR3. Germline V gene sequence: CDR1 KGHSH, CDR2 LQKENI. V shed 2 bases, J shed 0 bases, and the junction held 8 bases outside the gene matches. The CDR3 loop is CASSPKTGTGGPSGNTIYF. The CDR3 DNA follows: TGTGCCAGCTCACCAAAAACGGGGACAGGGGGCCCCTCTGGAAACACCATATATTTT.

V usage is TRBV5-4 and J usage is TRBJ2-7, with TRBD1 matching over 10 bases. The CDR3 spans 14 residues. CDR1 and CDR2 (germline): SGHNT, YYREEE (reference sequence). V shed 7 bases, J shed 7 bases, and the junction held 11 bases outside the gene matches. CDR3 nucleotide sequence: TGTGCCAGCTCAGGGGACAGGGGAATAAGGGAGCAGTACTTC. Encoded protein: CASSGDRGIREQYF.

For this clone: The junction shows a germline mismatch at one end, possibly a read error. The chain combines TRBV7-9 with TRBJ1-4, with a weak D call TRBD1 (6 bases). The CDR3 covers 11 residues. The V gene's germline CDR1 is SEHNR and CDR2 FQNEAQ (reference sequence). CDR3 in amino acids: CATGHRDIDIF. The CDR3 region has the DNA TGTGCCACCGGCCACCGGGACATCGATATTTTT. Drawing the rest from reference TRBV7-9 and TRBJ1-4, the complete variable domain is DTGVSQNPRHKITKRGQNVTFRCDPISEHNRLYWYRQTLGQGPEFLTYFQNEAQLEKSRLLSDRFSAERPKGSFSTLEIQRTEQGDSAMYLCATGHRDIDIFGSGTQLSVL.

The J gene is TRBJ2-1, the V gene TRBV19; TRBD2 agrees at 14 bases. CDR3 length: 13 amino acids. Trimming removed 7 bases from V and 9 bases from J; junction bases left unmatched: 2. Looked up from germline, CDR1 is LNHDA and CDR2 is SQIVND (reference sequence). CDR3 loop: CASTTSGRGEQFF. For the CDR3, the DNA is TGTGCCAGTACGACTAGCGGGAGGGGTGAGCAGTTCTTC.

This clone rates as medium-sized. The rearrangement uses TRBV19 and TRBJ1-2, with D perhaps matching TRBD1 (5 bases). Germline V gene sequence: CDR1 LNHDA, CDR2 SQIVND (reference sequence). This CDR3 has 12 residues. Trimming shortened V by 6 bases and J by 0 bases, and 5 bases separated the two germline ends. CDR3 DNA: TGTGCCAGTAGAGGGGCTAACTATGGCTACACCTTC. This translates into CASRGANYGYTF.

This sequence joins TRBV20-1 and TRBJ1-2; no clear D gene. The CDR3 totals 11 residues. Trimming shortened V by 6 bases and J by 7 bases, and 12 bases separated the two germline ends. CDR1 and CDR2 from the germline V gene are DFQATT and SNEGSKA (reference sequence). The CDR3 DNA is TGCAGTGCGCATAGCGTGCGTGGCTACACCTTC. Its protein product is CSAHSVRGYTF.

This sequence joins TRBV19 and TRBJ1-1; D is possibly TRBD1 (6 bases). Deletions cut 0 bases from V and 4 bases from J, with 12 bases between. The V gene's germline CDR1 is LNHDA and CDR2 SQIVND (reference sequence). This CDR3 comprises 15 residues. The CDR3 DNA reads TGTGCCAGTAGTATAGATAACAGGGTGGGCACTGAAGCTTTCTTT. Protein sequence: CASSIDNRVGTEAFF.

V and J are TRBV7-8 and TRBJ2-2, with a possible D match to TRBD1 (5 bases). CDR1 is SGHVS and CDR2 is FQNEAQ in the germline V gene. CDR3 length equals 15 residues. V was cut by 4 bases and J by 2 bases, with 11 bases left in between. CDR3 protein: CASSSSRVNTGELFF. The CDR3 DNA reads TGTGCCAGCAGCTCCTCCAGGGTTAACACCGGGGAGCTGTTTTTT.

CDR3 nucleotides: TGTGCCAGCAGTGTTCGGGGGTTGTACGAGCAGTACTTC. Residues: CASSVRGLYEQYF. The V call is TRBV2, the J call TRBJ2-7, with D tentatively TRBD2 (6 bases). Germline CDR1 and CDR2: SNHLY and FYNNEI. This CDR3 comprises 13 residues. V shed 4 bases and J shed 4 bases, with 11 bases lying between them.

The chain links TRBV6-5 to TRBJ2-3; D is possibly TRBD1 (5 bases). Trimming removed 2 bases from V and 4 bases from J, with 10 bases in between. The CDR3 length is 14 residues. Germline CDR1 MNHEY, CDR2 SVGAGI. CDR3 amino acids: CASSYGAKSDTQYF. CDR3 nucleotides: TGTGCCAGCAGTTACGGGGCAAAGTCAGATACGCAGTATTTT.

The chain couples TRBV19 to TRBJ1-2, with D tentatively TRBD1 (5 bases). Per germline, CDR1 LNHDA and CDR2 SQIVND (reference sequence). Trimming removed 10 bases at V and 3 bases at J, with 12 bases between. This CDR3 has 12 residues. In nucleotides, the CDR3 is TGTGCCACTACGGGACGATACTATGGCTACACCTTC. It translates to CATTGRYYGYTF.

This chain uses TRBV29-1 with TRBJ1-5; D not certain. The CDR3 runs 15 residues. V was clipped by 7 bases and J by 3 bases, with 19 bases between them. Germline-derived CDR1 and CDR2 are SQVTM and ANQGSEA. The CDR3: CSAAPGNGINQPQHF. DNA of the CDR3: TGCAGCGCTGCCCCCGGGAATGGTATCAATCAGCCCCAGCATTTT. The full variable domain, completed using reference TRBV29-1 and TRBJ1-5, is SAVISQKPSRDICQRGTSLTIQCQVDSQVTMMFWYRQQPGQSLTLIATANQGSEATYESGFVIDKFPISRPNLTFSTLTVSNMSPEDSSIYLCSAAPGNGINQPQHFGDGTRLSIL.

This clone showed up just once. The DNA for the CDR3 is TGTGCCAGCTCAATGGGGGGGAAGGAGACCCAGTACTTC. Residues: CASSMGGKETQYF. This chain uses TRBV18 with TRBJ2-5, with 7 nucleotides matching TRBD2. Germline values: CDR1 KGHSH, CDR2 LQKENI. CDR3 size: 13 residues. The trim removed 5 bases at V and 5 bases at J, leaving 5 bases unmatched. Looking up the rest from reference TRBV18 and TRBJ2-5 gives the full variable domain: NAGVMQNPRHLVRRRGQEARLRCSPMKGHSHVYWYRQLPEEGLKFMVYLQKENIIDESGMPKERFSAEFPKEGPSILRIQQVVRGDSAAYFCASSMGGKETQYFGPGTRLLVL.

The chain employs TRBV28 and TRBJ2-2, with D uncertain. Germline lookup yields CDR1 MDHEN and CDR2 SYDVKM. The ends were cut back, 3 bases at V and 7 bases at J, with 6 bases in the middle. This CDR3 spans 12 amino acids. CDR3 loop: CASSLVGGELFF. In nucleotides, the CDR3 is TGTGCCAGCAGTTTGGTTGGCGGGGAGCTGTTTTTT.

J is TRBJ2-5 and V is TRBV6-1; 7 bases line up with TRBD1. The CDR3 is made up of 14 amino acids. The germline gives CDR1 MNHNS, CDR2 SASEGT. Trimming cost V 6 bases and J 2 bases; bases outside gene matches: 6. The CDR3 DNA reads TGTGCCAGCAGCCGGACAGGATCTCAAGAGACCCAGTACTTC. Amino acid sequence: CASSRTGSQETQYF.